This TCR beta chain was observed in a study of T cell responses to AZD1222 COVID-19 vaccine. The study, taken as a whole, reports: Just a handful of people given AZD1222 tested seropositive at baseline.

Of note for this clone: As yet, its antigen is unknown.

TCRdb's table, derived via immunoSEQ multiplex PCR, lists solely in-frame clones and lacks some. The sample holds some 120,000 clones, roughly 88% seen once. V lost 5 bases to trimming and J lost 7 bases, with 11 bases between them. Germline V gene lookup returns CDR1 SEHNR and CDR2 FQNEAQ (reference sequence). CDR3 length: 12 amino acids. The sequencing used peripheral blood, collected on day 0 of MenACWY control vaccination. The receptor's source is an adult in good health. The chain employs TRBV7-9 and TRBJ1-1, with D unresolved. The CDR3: CASSAGSNEAFF. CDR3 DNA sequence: TGTGCCAGCAGCGCCGGGAGTAATGAAGCTTTCTTT.